This TCR beta chain was recovered during a study of shared clonotypes between healthy human individuals. Overall study: Donors had three CD4 naive, three CD4 memory, two CD8 naive and one CD8 memory plate apiece. Study-wide results and caveats: Clonotype sharing across several donors was observed for 4% to 6.5% of naive CD4 clonotypes.

Regarding this clone: Its antigen is unidentified.

Free of recent acute infections or vaccinations, the donors were healthy HIV-negative adults. CD8 memory merged CD45RO+ with CCR7-negative CD45RA+ TemRA cells. This CDR3 is built from 16 residues. In germline, CDR1 is SEHNR, CDR2 FQNEAQ (reference sequence). V dropped 2 bases and J dropped 2 bases, with 10 bases sitting between them. Clones were sequenced by immunoSEQ multiplex PCR, and TCRdb holds only the in-frame ones, with some missing. This table has about 690,000 clones, 90% appearing once. The clonotype originates from a man between 18 and 35 years old in good health. Some clones in this sample may be carry-over from other donors' samples. The sequenced sample consisted of memory CD8+ T cells from PBMCs. As for subset: CD45RO+ cells pooled with CCR7-negative TemRA cells. This chain connects TRBV7-9 to TRBJ2-6; D tentatively reads TRBD1 or TRBD2 (5 bases each). CDR3 sequence reads: CASSLNGAAGANVLTF. In DNA form, the CDR3 reads TGTGCCAGCAGCTTAAACGGGGCCGCTGGGGCCAACGTCCTGACTTTC.